This T cell receptor (beta chain) was found in a study of response to subunit inactivated influenza vaccine. TCRdb processed the RT-PCR reads anew with MiXCR; each CDR3 protein has one entry. This sample has around 570,000 distinct CDR3 sequences; around 8% occur once, and the top ten carry about an eighth. In this sample, this clonotype turned up a few times. Per the germline V gene, CDR1 is MNHEY and CDR2 is SVGAGI. The CDR3 covers 15 residues. The trim removed 4 bases at V and 4 bases at J, leaving 5 bases unmatched. This sequence was found in a man between 50 and 70 years old who received an inactivated influenza vaccine. The material was PBMCs from blood, obtained approximately 25 months after vaccination. V usage is TRBV6-5 and J usage is TRBJ2-5, with TRBD2 identical over 11 bases. The CDR3 region has the DNA TGTGCCAGCAGTTCTACCGGGACTAGCGGAGAGACCCAGTACTTC. Protein product: CASSSTGTSGETQYF.